This paragraph reports one T cell receptor beta chain. The antigen remains unidentified. The read comes to an end 3 residues before the CDR3 does, leaving the germline J gene to fill in the end. This entry belongs to a study of T cells in women clearing cervical HPV infection. About the research overall: With HLA typing for only a few women, HLA confounding remains possible.

The CDR3 extends over 16 amino acids. Germline-derived CDR1 and CDR2 are SQVTM and ANQGSEA. V dropped 3 bases and J dropped 2 bases, with 19 bases sitting between them. Study-wide findings and caveats: TRBV6-7 relative abundance averaged roughly 0.099% in cases and around 0.17% in controls.

TCR beta CDR3 amplified by multiplex PCR from roughly 1,100 ng genomic DNA. Clones were read by immunoSEQ multiplex PCR, and TCRdb kept only the in-frame ones, dropping some. The sample totals around 17,000 clones. The source material was blood buffy coat. This chain uses TRBV29-1 with TRBJ2-5; D possibly corresponds to TRBD2 (6 bases). This TCR came from a woman between 18 and 69 years old with a cervical HPV16 infection that either progressed to CIN3+ or cleared (not recorded which). CDR3 bases read: TGCAGCGTTGACGGGGGTGGGATTCGTAGGCAAGAGACC. Its translation is CSVDGGGIRRQET. The whole CDR3 reads CSVDGGGIRRQETQYF.